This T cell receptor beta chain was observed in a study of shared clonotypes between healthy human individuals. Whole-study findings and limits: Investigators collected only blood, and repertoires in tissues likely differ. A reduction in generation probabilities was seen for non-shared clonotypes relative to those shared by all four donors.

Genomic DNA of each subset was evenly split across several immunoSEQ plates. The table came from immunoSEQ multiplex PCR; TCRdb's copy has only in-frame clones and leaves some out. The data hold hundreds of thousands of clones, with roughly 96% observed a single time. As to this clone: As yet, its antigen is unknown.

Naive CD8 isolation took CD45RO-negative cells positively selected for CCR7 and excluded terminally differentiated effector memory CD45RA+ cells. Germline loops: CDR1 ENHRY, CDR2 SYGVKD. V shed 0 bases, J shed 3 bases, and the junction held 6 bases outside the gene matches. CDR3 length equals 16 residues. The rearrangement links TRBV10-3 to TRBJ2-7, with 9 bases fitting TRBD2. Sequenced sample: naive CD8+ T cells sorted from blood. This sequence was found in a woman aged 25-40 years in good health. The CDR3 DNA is TGTGCCATCAGTGAGTCTAGCGGGAGCGGGTTCTACGAGCAGTACTTC. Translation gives CAISESSGSGFYEQYF.